This passage covers 3 T cell receptor beta chains from one sample sequenced in a study of blood T cell repertoires in COVID-19. The protocol was immunoSEQ multiplex PCR, while the TCRdb copy is restricted to in-frame clones and leaves out a portion. The sample records tens of thousands of clones, approximately 82% being singletons. Sequencing input: peripheral blood. These receptors all come from a human donor in a cohort sampled during active COVID-19.

This chain joins TRBV21-1 and TRBJ2-2; TRBD1 was called by the table and not checked on the DNA. TRBV21-1 represents a pseudogene. The CDR3 loop spans 17 amino acids. CDR3 sequence: CASSKENRGRWTGELFF. CDR3 bases: TGTGCCAGCAGCAAAGAGAACAGGGGTCGATGGACCGGGGAGCTGTTTTTT.

The V gene is TRBV7-6, the J gene TRBJ1-1; 9 positions agree with TRBD1. Germline CDR1 reads SGHVS; CDR2 reads FNYEAQ. There are 17 residues in the CDR3. V was clipped by 4 bases and J by 7 bases; unmatched bases: 16. As DNA, the CDR3 is TGTGCCAGCAGCTCCGTACCGGGACAGGGTGGAACCGATGAAGCTTTCTTT. Residues: CASSSVPGQGGTDEAFF.

The rearrangement joins TRBV19 to TRBJ1-1; TRBD1 matches 7 bases. There are 15 residues in the CDR3. V was pared by 5 bases and J by 0 bases, with 6 bases of the junction left unmatched. The germline V gene has CDR1 LNHDA and CDR2 SQIVND (reference sequence). The CDR3 reads CASSGAGGMNTEAFF. CDR3 nucleotides: TGTGCCAGTAGTGGAGCAGGGGGGATGAACACTGAAGCTTTCTTT. Supplemented by reference TRBV19 and TRBJ1-1, the full variable domain reads DGGITQSPKYLFRKEGQNVTLSCEQNLNHDAMYWYRQDPGQGLRLIYYSQIVNDFQKGDIAEGYSVSREKKESFPLTVTSAQKNPTAFYLCASSGAGGMNTEAFFGQGTRLTVV.